This T cell receptor beta chain was profiled in a study of shared clonotypes between healthy human individuals. Study results and caveats: Only a few donors were included, so the genetic and exposure-history diversity represented was limited. A few donors showed sharing of around 5.3% of naive CD4 clonotypes. Generation probability values for non-shared clonotypes were lower than those for clonotypes shared by all four donors.

As for this clone: Its specificity is not known.

V was pared by 3 bases and J by 4 bases, with 8 bases of the junction left unmatched. The CDR3 runs to 15 residues. The germline gives CDR1 SNHLY, CDR2 FYNNEI. TCRdb keeps only in-frame clones here, not all; method: immunoSEQ multiplex PCR. The table records some 2,500,000 clones, approximately 93% of them present only once. V usage is TRBV2 and J usage is TRBJ1-2; 7 bases fit TRBD1. The TCR comes from a young man in good health. Some clones in this sample may be carry-over from other donors' samples. The sample comprised naive CD4+ T cells from PBMCs. Indicated subset: CD45RA+ positively selected. CDR3 nucleotide sequence: TGTGCCAGCAGTGAGACACAGGGGACGGGCTATGGCTACACCTTC. It codes for CASSETQGTGYGYTF. The full variable domain, with the rest looked up from reference TRBV2 and TRBJ1-2, is EPEVTQTPSHQVTQMGQEVILRCVPISNHLYFYWYRQILGQKVEFLVSFYNNEISEKSEIFDDQFSVERPDGSNFTLKIRSTKLEDSAMYFCASSETQGTGYGYTFGSGTRLTVV.